This entry concerns a single T cell receptor (beta chain). Its antigen is unidentified. Data came from immunoSEQ multiplex PCR; TCRdb stores just in-frame clones and leaves some out. The table includes under 150,000 clones, 93% detected once. This sample is part of a study of T cell responses to AZD1222 COVID-19 vaccine. Study-wide results and caveats: Only a handful of people who got AZD1222 tested seropositive at baseline. In all cases, repertoires were sampled only after the peak T cell response. Unmutated variant regions are reportedly the target of nearly half of TCRs that are spike-specific.

Per germline, CDR1 SGHDT and CDR2 YYEEEE. Between the trimmed V and J ends, which lost 0 bases and 4 bases, there was a span of 8 bases. This CDR3 is built from 13 residues. This sequence was found in an adult in good health. The V gene is TRBV5-6, the J gene TRBJ2-7; D ambiguous. Sequencing used peripheral blood, obtained on day 0 of AZD1222 vaccination. CDR3 DNA sequence: TGTGCCAGCAGCTTGGGATCTTGGTACGAGCAGTACTTC. Translation gives CASSLGSWYEQYF. Combining the CDR3 with reference TRBV5-6 and TRBJ2-7 gives the whole variable domain DAGVTQSPTHLIKTRGQQVTLRCSPKSGHDTVSWYQQALGQGPQFIFQYYEEEERQRGNFPDRFSGHQFPNYSSELNVNALLLGDSALYLCASSLGSWYEQYFGPGTRLTVT.